This passage covers 21 T cell receptor beta chains from one sample sequenced in a study of T cell changes during pregnancy in multiple sclerosis. Assay used: immunoSEQ multiplex PCR; TCRdb lists only in-frame clones, some missing. In the table there are around 80,000 clones, approximately 92% of which are singletons. The sequences come from peripheral blood, collected before pregnancy. These receptors were collected from a female donor with multiple sclerosis, enrolled in a pregnancy study.

This clone was recorded only once. V is TRBV27 and J is TRBJ2-3, with 12 bases identical to TRBD2. The CDR3 consists of 15 residues. Trimming at V came to 3 bases and at J to 3 bases, leaving 1 base not matched to a gene. Germline V gene sequence: CDR1 MNHEY, CDR2 SMNVEV (reference sequence). Written as DNA, the CDR3 is TGTGCCAGCAGTTTCCTAGCGGGAGGGACAGATACGCAGTATTTT. This translates into CASSFLAGGTDTQYF.

This chain links TRBV18 with TRBJ2-7; TRBD1 matches 7 bases. The CDR3 is 14 residues long. Trimming removed 3 bases from V and 1 base from J; junction bases left unmatched: 3. Germline loops: CDR1 KGHSH, CDR2 LQKENI. DNA for the CDR3: TGTGCCAGCTCACCTAGGACAGGTTCCTACGAGCAGTACTTC. Translation gives CASSPRTGSYEQYF.

This chain's CDR3 is CASSWTGLSNQPQHF. CDR3 sequence (DNA): TGTGCCAGTAGTTGGACAGGACTTAGCAATCAGCCCCAGCATTTT. This chain links TRBV19 with TRBJ1-5; the match to TRBD1 covers 7 bases. The CDR3 has 15 amino acids. CDR1 LNHDA and CDR2 SQIVND come from the germline V gene (reference sequence). Germline trimming cut 5 bases from V and 0 bases from J; bases unmatched to any gene: 4.

The rearrangement uses TRBV5-6 and TRBJ2-1; TRBD2 agrees at 8 bases. The V gene's germline CDR1 is SGHDT and CDR2 YYEEEE. The CDR3 contains 16 residues. With 1 base clipped from V and 7 bases from J, the junction kept 10 bases outside the gene matches. The CDR3 region is CASSLYAGGSENEQFF. The CDR3 coding sequence is TGTGCCAGCAGCTTGTATGCGGGAGGCTCGGAGAATGAGCAGTTCTTC.

The genes are TRBV7-8 and TRBJ1-5; no reliable D call. CDR1 and CDR2 (germline): SGHVS, FQNEAQ. CDR3 length: 15 residues. The V and J ends lost 3 bases and 0 bases respectively, with 9 bases between them. The CDR3 spells CASSLSTYSNQPQHF. In nucleotides, the CDR3 is TGTGCCAGCAGCTTGTCAACCTATAGCAATCAGCCCCAGCATTTT.

The chain carries TRBV2 and TRBJ2-2; perhaps TRBD1 as D (5 bases). From germline, CDR1 is SNHLY and CDR2 FYNNEI. V shed 6 bases and J shed 0 bases, with 17 bases lying between them. The CDR3 has 17 amino acids. The CDR3 loop reads CASRKDTGPTNTGELFF. The CDR3 DNA reads as TGTGCCAGCAGGAAGGACACAGGACCCACGAACACCGGGGAGCTGTTTTTT.

The chain links TRBV27 to TRBJ2-1; 10 bases match TRBD2. The V segment lost 8 bases and the J segment 6 bases; nucleotides outside the gene matches: 10. The CDR3 runs to 15 residues. CDR1 MNHEY and CDR2 SMNVEV come from the germline V gene (reference sequence). The CDR3 DNA sequence: TGTGCCAGCGTCTCTTTGGTAGCGGGAGGCAATGAGCAGTTCTTC. It specifies CASVSLVAGGNEQFF.

This clone was recorded once. The V gene is TRBV4-2, the J gene TRBJ2-7; a possible D gene is TRBD2 (5 bases). Germline CDR1 and CDR2: LGHNA and YNFKEQ. The CDR3 covers 16 residues. V dropped 0 bases and J dropped 5 bases, with 17 bases sitting between them. The CDR3 region has the DNA TGTGCCAGCAGCCAAGATCTCCTAGGAGGAGGACACGAGCAGTACTTC. It specifies CASSQDLLGGGHEQYF.

V gene TRBV5-8 combines with J gene TRBJ1-4; no definite D call. The CDR3 covers 14 residues. Germline assignment: CDR1 SGHTS and CDR2 YDEGEE. Trimming cost V 0 bases and J 4 bases, with 7 bases left between them. CDR3 loop: CASSLGQFNEKLFF. The CDR3 DNA sequence: TGTGCCAGCAGCTTGGGTCAGTTTAATGAAAAACTGTTTTTT.

The chain couples TRBV11-2 to TRBJ2-2; tentatively, D is TRBD1 (6 bases). This CDR3 comprises 11 residues. The germline V gene has CDR1 SGHAT and CDR2 FQNNGV. V lost 7 bases, J lost 8 bases, and 8 bases lay in between. CDR3 sequence reads: CASNREGELFF. The CDR3 bases are TGTGCCAGCAACAGGGAGGGGGAGCTGTTTTTT. The full variable domain, rest sourced from reference TRBV11-2 and TRBJ2-2, is EAGVAQSPRYKIIEKRQSVAFWCNPISGHATLYWYQQILGQGPKLLIQFQNNGVVDDSQLPKDRFSAERLKGVDSTLKIQPAKLEDSAVYLCASNREGELFFGEGSRLTVL.

This chain joins TRBV11-2 and TRBJ1-3; TRBD1 is a possible D gene (5 bases). Germline values: CDR1 SGHAT, CDR2 FQNNGV. V was shortened by 6 bases and J by 3 bases, with 15 bases between the two germline ends. This CDR3 is 15 amino acids long. Here the CDR3 DNA reads TGTGCCAGCAGTCAGGGCAGGGAAAATGGAAACACCATATATTTT. The encoded protein is CASSQGRENGNTIYF.

This clone was recorded a few times. This chain uses TRBV4-2 with TRBJ2-2; no reliable D call. This CDR3 region has 15 residues. In germline, CDR1 is LGHNA, CDR2 YNFKEQ. Between the trimmed V and J ends, which lost 0 bases and 2 bases, there was a span of 7 bases. CDR3 in DNA: TGTGCCAGCAGCCAAGAAATGAGTAACACCGGGGAGCTGTTTTTT. This encodes CASSQEMSNTGELFF.

This sequence joins TRBV7-6 and TRBJ1-1; the match to TRBD1 covers 7 bases. The CDR3 has 16 amino acids. CDR1 and CDR2 (germline): SGHVS, FNYEAQ. Trimming at V came to 2 bases and at J to 3 bases, leaving 9 bases not matched to a gene. The CDR3 spells CASSLWQEGADTEAFF. The CDR3 region has the DNA TGTGCCAGCAGCTTATGGCAGGAGGGGGCAGACACTGAAGCTTTCTTT.

This chain joins TRBV21-1 and TRBJ2-7; the D segment call TRBD2 is taken from the table without a DNA check. TRBV21-1 is labeled a pseudogene. The CDR3 contains 16 residues. The CDR3 region has the DNA TGTGCCAGCTTACACCCCCTAGCGGGAGGGTCCTACGAGCAGTACTTC. Its translation: CASLHPLAGGSYEQYF.

The chain links TRBV4-3 to TRBJ1-2, with 9 nucleotides matching TRBD1. The V and J ends lost 0 bases and 8 bases, in that order; junction bases with no gene match: 4. This CDR3 is 14 amino acids long. CDR1 and CDR2 (germline): LGHNA, YSLEER. Here the CDR3 reads CASSQDRQGGGYTF. The CDR3 coding sequence is TGCGCCAGCAGCCAAGATAGACAGGGGGGCGGCTACACCTTC.

V gene TRBV5-8 combines with J gene TRBJ2-7; D perhaps matches TRBD1 (5 bases). Per the germline V gene, CDR1 is SGHTS and CDR2 is YDEGEE. V was pared by 2 bases and J by 6 bases, with 15 bases between. CDR3 length: 14 residues. The CDR3 loop reads CASSFSAGLGEQYF. For the CDR3, the DNA is TGTGCCAGCAGCTTTTCCGCAGGGTTAGGCGAGCAGTACTTC.

This sequence joins TRBV7-8 and TRBJ1-4; tentative D call: TRBD1 (5 bases). Trimming removed 5 bases at V and 8 bases at J, with 18 bases between. Looked up from germline, CDR1 is SGHVS and CDR2 is FQNEAQ. This CDR3 has 15 amino acids. DNA of the CDR3: TGTGCCAGCAGCAACCCCTGGACACCTCTAGAAAAACTGTTTTTT. This codes for CASSNPWTPLEKLFF.

As regards this clone: The same CDR3 is also encoded by other DNA sequences in this sample. The V gene is TRBV18, the J gene TRBJ1-1, with D tentatively TRBD1 (6 bases). The germline gives CDR1 KGHSH, CDR2 LQKENI. The CDR3 has 14 amino acids. The V end was cut by 3 bases, the J end by 0 bases, with 8 bases between. CDR3 sequence: CASSPDSLNTEAFF. CDR3 bases: TGTGCCAGCTCACCGGACAGCTTGAACACTGAAGCTTTCTTT. Full variable domain (rest looked up from reference TRBV18 and TRBJ1-1): NAGVMQNPRHLVRRRGQEARLRCSPMKGHSHVYWYRQLPEEGLKFMVYLQKENIIDESGMPKERFSAEFPKEGPSILRIQQVVRGDSAAYFCASSPDSLNTEAFFGQGTRLTVV.

J is TRBJ1-2 and V is TRBV7-9; 7 bases agree with TRBD1. From germline, CDR1 is SEHNR and CDR2 FQNEAQ (reference sequence). The trim removed 1 base at V and 5 bases at J, leaving 7 bases unmatched. This CDR3 is built from 15 residues. The CDR3 reads CASSLVSDRRYGYTF. CDR3 bases: TGTGCCAGCAGCTTAGTATCGGACAGGAGATATGGCTACACCTTC.

The chain employs TRBV27 and TRBJ2-7; a weak D match, TRBD1 (6 bases). V shed 2 bases and J shed 3 bases, with 11 bases lying between them. Germline lookup yields CDR1 MNHEY and CDR2 SMNVEV (reference sequence). There are 14 residues in the CDR3. The CDR3 sequence: CASSLIGDNYEQYF. The DNA of the CDR3 is TGTGCCAGCAGTTTAATAGGGGACAACTACGAGCAGTACTTC.

This chain links TRBV7-9 with TRBJ2-5; 7 bases agree with TRBD1. Germline V gene data show CDR1 as SEHNR and CDR2 as FQNEAQ (reference sequence). This CDR3 has 15 amino acids. The trim removed 2 bases at V and 3 bases at J, leaving 6 bases unmatched. As DNA, the CDR3 is TGTGCCAGCAGCTTATTTTTACAGGGGAAAGAGACCCAGTACTTC. This sequence encodes CASSLFLQGKETQYF.